Following are 10 T cell receptor beta chains from one sample sequenced in a study of blood T cell repertoires in COVID-19. Some clones are missing from TCRdb's copy, which holds only in-frame ones; the method was immunoSEQ multiplex PCR. The sample lists under 200,000 clones; over 70% were seen once. The specimen sequenced was PBMCs or T cells enriched from blood (not recorded which). The receptors here all came from a middle-aged woman with acute COVID-19.

This chain uses TRBV5-4 with TRBJ2-5; 7 bases match TRBD2. The CDR3 spans 14 residues. Germline values: CDR1 SGHNT, CDR2 YYREEE (reference sequence). V was pared by 2 bases and J by 4 bases, with 5 bases of the junction left unmatched. The CDR3 here is CASSFGLVRETQYF. CDR3 nucleotide sequence: TGTGCCAGCAGCTTCGGACTAGTTCGAGAGACCCAGTACTTC.

CDR3 region: CASSLRTPGTDWGYTF. The CDR3 DNA reads as TGTGCCAGCAGTTTACGCACCCCCGGGACAGATTGGGGCTACACCTTC. The chain employs TRBV27 and TRBJ1-2; 7 positions agree with TRBD1. The CDR3 has 16 residues. V lost 2 bases and J lost 8; bases outside the gene matches: 14. Germline assignment: CDR1 MNHEY and CDR2 SMNVEV (reference sequence).

The V gene is TRBV2, the J gene TRBJ1-5, with D uncertain. CDR1 SNHLY and CDR2 FYNNEI come from the germline V gene. This CDR3 contains 13 residues. The V end lost 8 bases, the J end lost 5 bases, and 13 bases lay between the germline ends. The CDR3 sequence: CASVRSLYQPQHF. CDR3 in DNA: TGTGCCAGCGTTCGGTCGCTCTATCAGCCCCAGCATTTT.

The rearrangement uses TRBV29-1 and TRBJ2-4, with 9 bases that match TRBD1. Germline V gene data show CDR1 as SQVTM and CDR2 as ANQGSEA. This CDR3 is 14 amino acids long. V dropped 4 bases and J dropped 7; count of bases not matched to a gene: 8. The CDR3 here is CSVGQGGTYNIQYF. CDR3 bases: TGCAGCGTTGGACAGGGGGGTACCTACAACATTCAGTACTTC.

The V call is TRBV2, the J call TRBJ1-2; no definite D call. The V gene lost 3 bases and the J gene lost 3 bases, with 8 bases spanning the gap. This CDR3 is 13 amino acids long. CDR1 and CDR2 (germline): SNHLY, FYNNEI. The CDR3 bases are TGTGCCAGCAGTGACGGGGTCTACTATGGCTACACCTTC. Encoded protein: CASSDGVYYGYTF.

J is TRBJ1-1 and V is TRBV5-1, with TRBD1 matching over 8 bases. This CDR3 comprises 14 residues. With 4 bases clipped from V and 2 bases from J, the junction kept 4 bases outside the gene matches. The germline gives CDR1 SGHRS, CDR2 YFSETQ. The CDR3 loop is CASSDRGDNTEAFF. CDR3 in DNA: TGCGCCAGCAGCGACAGGGGAGATAACACTGAAGCTTTCTTT.

The chain combines TRBV4-2 with TRBJ2-1; maybe TRBD2 (5 bases). From germline, CDR1 is LGHNA and CDR2 YNFKEQ. CDR3 length: 13 residues. V lost 2 bases and J 7 bases, leaving 9 bases between the germline ends. The CDR3 loop is CASSQRRTNEQFF. DNA for the CDR3: TGTGCCAGCAGCCAACGCAGGACTAATGAGCAGTTCTTC.

J is TRBJ1-1 and V is TRBV5-1; maybe TRBD1 (6 bases). CDR3 size: 16 residues. V lost 4 bases and J 2 bases, leaving 18 bases between the germline ends. Per germline, CDR1 SGHRS and CDR2 YFSETQ. DNA of the CDR3: TGCGCCAGCAGCCGCTCCGGACAGATACTTAACACTGAAGCTTTCTTT. This gives the protein CASSRSGQILNTEAFF.

The rearrangement uses TRBV14 and TRBJ1-6; the D gene is possibly TRBD1 (5 bases). CDR3 size: 15 residues. Trimming stripped 4 bases from V and 11 bases from J, with 18 bases between. Germline assignment: CDR1 SGHDN and CDR2 FVKESK. The CDR3 sequence: CASSLSGLPLTPLHF. CDR3 nucleotides: TGTGCCAGCAGCCTTTCGGGACTGCCATTAACACCCCTCCACTTT. Full variable domain (rest looked up from reference TRBV14 and TRBJ1-6): EAGVTQFPSHSVIEKGQTVTLRCDPISGHDNLYWYRRVMGKEIKFLLHFVKESKQDESGMPNNRFLAERTGGTYSTLKVQPAELEDSGVYFCASSLSGLPLTPLHFGNGTRLTVT.

This clone showed up just once. The chain links TRBV7-8 to TRBJ1-5; TRBD1 agrees at 9 bases. Per germline, CDR1 SGHVS and CDR2 FQNEAQ. This CDR3 has 17 residues. J gave up 2 bases and V 4 bases, and 9 bases lay outside the gene matches. CDR3 sequence reads: CASSSLWGDRGNQPQHF. CDR3 DNA: TGTGCCAGCAGCTCCCTGTGGGGGGACAGGGGCAATCAGCCCCAGCATTTT.